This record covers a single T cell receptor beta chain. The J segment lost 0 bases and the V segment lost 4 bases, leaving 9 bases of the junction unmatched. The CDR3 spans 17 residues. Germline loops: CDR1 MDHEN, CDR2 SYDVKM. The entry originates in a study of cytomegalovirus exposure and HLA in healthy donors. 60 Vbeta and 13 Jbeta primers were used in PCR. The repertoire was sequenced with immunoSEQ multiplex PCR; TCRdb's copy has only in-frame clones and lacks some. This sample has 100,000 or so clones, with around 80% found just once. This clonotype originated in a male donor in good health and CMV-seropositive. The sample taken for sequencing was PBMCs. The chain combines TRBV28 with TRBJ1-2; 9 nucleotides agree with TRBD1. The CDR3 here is CASSSAGDRAANYGYTF. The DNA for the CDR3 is TGTGCCAGCAGTTCAGCCGGGGACAGGGCAGCTAACTATGGCTACACCTTC.